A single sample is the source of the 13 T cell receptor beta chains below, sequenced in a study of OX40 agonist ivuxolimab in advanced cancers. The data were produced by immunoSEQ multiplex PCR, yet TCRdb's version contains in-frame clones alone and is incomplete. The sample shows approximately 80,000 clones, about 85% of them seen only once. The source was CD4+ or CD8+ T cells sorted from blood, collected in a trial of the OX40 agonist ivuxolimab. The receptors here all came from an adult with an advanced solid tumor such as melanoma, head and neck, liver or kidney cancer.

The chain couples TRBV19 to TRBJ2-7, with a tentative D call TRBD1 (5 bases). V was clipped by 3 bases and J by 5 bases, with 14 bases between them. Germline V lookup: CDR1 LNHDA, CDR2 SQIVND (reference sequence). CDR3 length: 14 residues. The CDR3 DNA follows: TGTGCCAGTAGTATGTTGACAGCCGGTAACGAGCAGTACTTC. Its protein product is CASSMLTAGNEQYF.

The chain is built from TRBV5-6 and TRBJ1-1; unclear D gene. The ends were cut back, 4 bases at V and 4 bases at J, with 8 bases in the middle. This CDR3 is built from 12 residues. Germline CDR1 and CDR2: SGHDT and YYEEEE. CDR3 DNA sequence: TGTGCCAGCAGCCGGCGGGGCACTGAAGCTTTCTTT. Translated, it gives CASSRRGTEAFF.

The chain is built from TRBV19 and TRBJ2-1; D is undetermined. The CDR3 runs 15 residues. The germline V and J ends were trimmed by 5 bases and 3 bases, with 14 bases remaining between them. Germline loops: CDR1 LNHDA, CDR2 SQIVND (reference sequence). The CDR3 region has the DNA TGTGCCAGTAGTGCACCCAACGGGTACTACAATGAGCAGTTCTTC. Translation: CASSAPNGYYNEQFF.

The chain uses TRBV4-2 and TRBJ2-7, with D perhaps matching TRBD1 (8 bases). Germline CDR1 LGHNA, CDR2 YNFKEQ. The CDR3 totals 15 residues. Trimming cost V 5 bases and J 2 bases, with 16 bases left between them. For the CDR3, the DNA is TGTGCCAGCAGCAACAACAGGGGGAGGGCCTACGAGCAGTACTTC. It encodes CASSNNRGRAYEQYF.

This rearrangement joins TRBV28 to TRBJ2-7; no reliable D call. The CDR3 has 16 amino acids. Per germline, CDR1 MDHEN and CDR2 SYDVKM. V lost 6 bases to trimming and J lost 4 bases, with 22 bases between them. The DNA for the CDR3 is TGTGCCAGCAGGAATGGTCCTCATGGTTCGGGTTACGAGCAGTACTTC. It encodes CASRNGPHGSGYEQYF.

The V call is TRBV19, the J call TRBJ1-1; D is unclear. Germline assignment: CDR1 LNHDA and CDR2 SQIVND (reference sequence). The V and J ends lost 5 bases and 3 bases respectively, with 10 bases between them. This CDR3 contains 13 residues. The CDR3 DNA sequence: TGTGCCAGTAGTCTTACACGGGACACTGAAGCTTTCTTT. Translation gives CASSLTRDTEAFF.

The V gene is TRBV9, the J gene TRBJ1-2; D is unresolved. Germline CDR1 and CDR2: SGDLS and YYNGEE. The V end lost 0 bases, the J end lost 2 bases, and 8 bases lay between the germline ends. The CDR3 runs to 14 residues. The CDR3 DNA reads TGTGCCAGCAGCGTAGAAAACAGCAACTATGGCTACACCTTC. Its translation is CASSVENSNYGYTF. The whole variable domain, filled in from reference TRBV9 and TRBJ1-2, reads DSGVTQTPKHLITATGQRVTLRCSPRSGDLSVYWYQQSLDQGLQFLIQYYNGEERAKGNILERFSAQQFPDLHSELNLSSLELGDSALYFCASSVENSNYGYTFGSGTRLTVV.

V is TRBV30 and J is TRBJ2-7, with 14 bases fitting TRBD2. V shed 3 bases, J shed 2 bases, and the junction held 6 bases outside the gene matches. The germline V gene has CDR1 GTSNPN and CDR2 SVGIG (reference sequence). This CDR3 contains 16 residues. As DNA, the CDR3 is TGTGCCTGGAGGAGGGGACTAGCGGGAGCTGCCTACGAGCAGTACTTC. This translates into CAWRRGLAGAAYEQYF.

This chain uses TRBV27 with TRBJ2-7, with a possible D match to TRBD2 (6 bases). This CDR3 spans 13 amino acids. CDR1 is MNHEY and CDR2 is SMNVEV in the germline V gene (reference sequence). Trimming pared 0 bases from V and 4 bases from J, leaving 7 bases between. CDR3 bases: TGTGCCAGCAGTTTATCTGGGGGGTACGAGCAGTACTTC. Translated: CASSLSGGYEQYF.

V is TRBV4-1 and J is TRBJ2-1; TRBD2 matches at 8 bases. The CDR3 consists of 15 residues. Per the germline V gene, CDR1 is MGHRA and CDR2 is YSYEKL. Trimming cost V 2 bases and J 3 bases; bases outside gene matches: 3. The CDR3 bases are TGCGCCAGCAGCCAAACGGGAGGGTACTACAATGAGCAGTTCTTC. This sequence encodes CASSQTGGYYNEQFF.

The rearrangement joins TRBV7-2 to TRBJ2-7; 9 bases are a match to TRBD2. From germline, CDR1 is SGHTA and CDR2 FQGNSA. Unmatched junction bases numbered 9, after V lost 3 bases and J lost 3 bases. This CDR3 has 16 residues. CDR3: CASSLGLAGLLYEQYF. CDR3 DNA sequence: TGTGCCAGCAGCTTGGGGCTAGCGGGACTTCTCTACGAGCAGTACTTC.

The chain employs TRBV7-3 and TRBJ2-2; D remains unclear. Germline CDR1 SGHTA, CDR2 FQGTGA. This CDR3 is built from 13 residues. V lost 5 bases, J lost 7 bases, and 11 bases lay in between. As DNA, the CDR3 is TGTGCCAGCAGCCGAGAAGTAGGCGGGGAGCTGTTTTTT. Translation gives CASSREVGGELFF.

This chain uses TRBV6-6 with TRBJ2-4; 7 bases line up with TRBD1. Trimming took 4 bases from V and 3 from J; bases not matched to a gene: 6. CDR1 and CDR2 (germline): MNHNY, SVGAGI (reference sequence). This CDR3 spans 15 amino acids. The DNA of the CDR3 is TGTGCCAGCAGTTTTACGACAGGGTTCAAAAACATTCAGTACTTC. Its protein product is CASSFTTGFKNIQYF.